These 8 T cell receptor beta chains were all obtained from the same sample, sequenced in a study of CD8 T cells in ankylosing spondylitis. TCRdb re-derived calls from the 5' RACE reads in MiXCR, one entry per CDR3 protein. The sample consists of about 150,000 distinct CDR3 sequences, around 32% of them appearing once. The material sequenced was synovial fluid, either unsorted or a sorted T cell fraction (not recorded which). The receptors come from a male donor with ankylosing spondylitis.

CDR3 sequence: CATKPAEADSPLHF. The CDR3 DNA sequence: TGTGCCACCAAGCCGGCAGAAGCGGATTCACCCCTCCACTTT. The rearrangement links TRBV19 to TRBJ1-6; D uncertain. The length of the CDR3 is 14 residues. The germline V gene encodes CDR1 LNHDA and CDR2 SQIVND (reference sequence). The V gene lost 10 bases and the J gene lost 8 bases, with 18 bases spanning the gap.

The gene calls are TRBV12-3 or TRBV12-4 and TRBJ2-2, with D maybe TRBD2 (6 bases). The CDR3 consists of 14 residues. Trimming cost V 7 bases and J 4 bases, with 13 bases left between them. The CDR3 reads CASTLLGGTGELFF. The DNA of the CDR3 is TGTGCCAGCACCCTTCTCGGGGGCACCGGGGAGCTGTTTTTT.

This clonotype has at least ten counts. The chain recombines TRBV20-1 with TRBJ2-7; 9 bases line up with TRBD2. CDR3 length: 14 amino acids. Germline assignment: CDR1 DFQATT and CDR2 SNEGSKA (reference sequence). Trimming took 6 bases from V and 5 from J; bases not matched to a gene: 11. The DNA for the CDR3 is TGCAGTGCCCCGAGTGCGGGAGGGACCAACGAGCAGTACTTC. It encodes CSAPSAGGTNEQYF.

This clonotype was seen at least ten times. CDR3 loop: CSAGGAGADTQYF. CDR3 nucleotide sequence: TGCAGTGCGGGGGGGGCGGGAGCAGATACGCAGTATTTT. The chain joins TRBV20-1 to TRBJ2-3; maybe TRBD2 (7 bases). CDR3 size: 13 residues. V was pared by 6 bases and J by 4 bases, with 14 bases between. CDR1 is DFQATT, CDR2 SNEGSKA, per germline (reference sequence).

J is TRBJ1-5 and V is TRBV20-1; D not certain. CDR3 length: 15 residues. Germline V gives CDR1 DFQATT, CDR2 SNEGSKA (reference sequence). Trimming took 0 bases from V and 0 from J, leaving 9 bases between them. For the CDR3, the DNA is TGCAGTGCTAGAGATCGGACTCATAGCAATCAGCCCCAGCATTTT. Protein: CSARDRTHSNQPQHF.

The J gene is TRBJ1-6, the V gene TRBV4-1, with TRBD1 as a possible D gene (6 bases). V was pared by 0 bases and J by 0 bases, with 9 bases between. From germline, CDR1 is MGHRA and CDR2 YSYEKL. CDR3 length equals 17 residues. The CDR3 is CASSQDTGSSYNSPLHF. Written as DNA, the CDR3 is TGCGCCAGCAGCCAAGATACAGGGAGCTCCTATAATTCACCCCTCCACTTT.

The chain is built from TRBV12-3 or TRBV12-4 and TRBJ2-6; TRBD2 is a possible D gene (5 bases). The CDR3 has 17 residues. With 7 bases removed from V and 0 bases from J, the gap between germline ends came to 16 bases. This CDR3 reads CASTTAGRNSGANVLTF. The CDR3 DNA reads TGTGCCAGCACTACCGCGGGTAGGAACTCTGGGGCCAACGTCCTGACTTTC.

To note about this clonotype: A much larger clone differs from this one at a single base, so this may be a read error. Given the absence of the conserved phenylalanine or tryptophan at the CDR3 end, a read error is likely. This chain joins TRBV5-1 and TRBJ2-4; TRBD2 might be the D (5 bases). From germline, CDR1 is SGHRS and CDR2 YFSETQ. V was clipped by 0 bases and J by 6 bases, with 19 bases between them. This CDR3 contains 17 residues. The CDR3 loop reads CASSLVGVTPLGNIQYL. CDR3 nucleotide sequence: TGCGCCAGCAGCTTGGTCGGGGTGACTCCACTCGGAAACATTCAGTACCTC.